The T cell receptor beta chain under discussion was sequenced for a study of blood T cell repertoires in COVID-19. Study information: There were acute and convalescent COVID-19 samples, and they came from the United States, Italy and Spain. From T cells, B-cell-depleted T cells, or PBMCs came the material, which was cDNA or gDNA.

As originally analysed: Quantification of nucleated cells was approximated via reference gene primer amplification. TCRdb's copy holds only in-frame clones and misses some; the assay was immunoSEQ multiplex PCR. V, J and clone size were drawn from that table, and D and trimming were deduced from the DNA. The table has some 300,000 clones, about 91% seen once. This CDR3 is 16 amino acids long. V was clipped by 8 bases and J by 2 bases; unmatched bases: 8. From germline, CDR1 is LNHNV and CDR2 YYDKDF (reference sequence). The J gene is TRBJ2-1, the V gene TRBV15, with 11 bases aligning to TRBD1. Source material: peripheral blood. The sequence was obtained from a woman younger than 45 who had recovered from COVID-19. The CDR3 reads CATGQGAGWAYNEQFF. CDR3 DNA: TGTGCCACCGGACAGGGGGCAGGTTGGGCCTACAATGAGCAGTTCTTC.